This TCR beta chain stems from a study of OX40 agonist ivuxolimab in advanced cancers. V lost 4 bases and J lost 0, with 13 bases in between. The CDR3 has 15 amino acids. Germline-derived CDR1 and CDR2 are SGDLS and YYNGEE. Sequencing used immunoSEQ multiplex PCR; TCRdb keeps in-frame clones, though not all of them. The sample gives some 76,000 clones, roughly 90% of which show up once; about 8.3% is in the top ten. This sequence was found in an adult with an advanced solid tumor such as melanoma, head and neck, liver or kidney cancer. The chain employs TRBV9 and TRBJ1-1, with unresolved D. The material was CD4+ or CD8+ T cells sorted from blood, obtained in a trial of the OX40 agonist ivuxolimab. In DNA, the CDR3 is TGTGCCAGCAGCCCCCGGGCAGCCATGAACACTGAAGCTTTCTTT. This codes for CASSPRAAMNTEAFF.